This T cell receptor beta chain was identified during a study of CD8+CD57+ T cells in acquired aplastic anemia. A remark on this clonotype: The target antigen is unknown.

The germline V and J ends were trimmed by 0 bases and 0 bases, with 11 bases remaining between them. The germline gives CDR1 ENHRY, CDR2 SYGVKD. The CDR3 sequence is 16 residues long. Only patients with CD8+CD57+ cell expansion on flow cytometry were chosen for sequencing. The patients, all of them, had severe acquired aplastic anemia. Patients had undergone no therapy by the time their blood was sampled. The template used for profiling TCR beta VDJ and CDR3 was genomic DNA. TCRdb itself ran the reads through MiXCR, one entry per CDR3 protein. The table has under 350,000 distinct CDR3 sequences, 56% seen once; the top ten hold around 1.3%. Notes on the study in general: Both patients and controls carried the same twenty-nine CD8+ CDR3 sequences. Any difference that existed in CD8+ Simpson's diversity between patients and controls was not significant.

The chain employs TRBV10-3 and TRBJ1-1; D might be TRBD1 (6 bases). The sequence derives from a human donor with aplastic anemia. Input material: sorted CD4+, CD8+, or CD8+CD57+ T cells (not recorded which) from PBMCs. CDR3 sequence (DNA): TGTGCCATCAGTGAGTCGAGGACAGCAATGAACACTGAAGCTTTCTTT. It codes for CAISESRTAMNTEAFF.